This T cell receptor beta chain comes out of a study of cytomegalovirus exposure and HLA in healthy donors. PCR was performed using 60 Vbeta and 13 Jbeta primers. Per the original methods: As a later analysis found, there were approximately 80 million unique TCR beta chains, of which some 9.9 million were shared. The method was immunoSEQ multiplex PCR; TCRdb's version includes in-frame clones alone and lacks a portion of them. V and J calls and clone size are copied from that table; D and trimming were computed from the DNA. The data hold roughly 99,000 clones, with approximately 81% observed a single time. Healthy bone marrow donors supplied every sample. Germline V gene lookup returns CDR1 MNHEY and CDR2 SVGAGI. With 3 bases removed from V and 0 bases from J, the gap between germline ends came to 8 bases. The CDR3 runs to 14 residues.

The sample taken for sequencing was PBMCs. This clonotype originated in a man aged 25 to 40 in good health and CMV-seronegative. The rearrangement links TRBV6-5 to TRBJ1-1; D unresolved. In DNA, the CDR3 is TGTGCCAGCAGTTATACCAGGCTGAACACTGAAGCTTTCTTT. It specifies CASSYTRLNTEAFF.